The clone carrying this T cell receptor (beta chain) was recorded a few times. Its target is unknown. All unsorted peripheral T cells were captured because whole blood was used without fractionation. Trimming took off 3 bases at V and 4 bases at J, with 11 bases between the two ends. This CDR3 region has 13 residues. Germline CDR1 reads SGDLS; CDR2 reads YYNGEE. The data originate from a study of HIV-infected patients and healthy controls. The study's findings and limits: With just sixteen HIV-infected individuals processed, the findings' generality was considered strongly limited.

Alpha and beta constant-region primers primed reverse transcription of around 500 ng RNA. Using multiplexing indices, alpha and beta chain libraries were generated apart by chain-specific third strand synthesis. MiXCR, run by TCRdb on the 5' RACE reads, gives a single entry per CDR3 protein. The sample records under 4,000 distinct CDR3 sequences, 20% to 25% being singletons. This chain uses TRBV9 with TRBJ2-7; D is unresolved. The sample in question was blood, obtained before antiretroviral therapy. The TCR sequence derives from an adult with HIV infection. The CDR3 sequence is CASSGSADYEQYF. The CDR3 nucleotides read TGTGCCAGCAGCGGAAGTGCTGATTACGAGCAGTACTTC.